Included here is one T cell receptor (beta chain) sequence, with context. Its antigen is still unknown. CD45RO negativity and positive selection for CCR7 defined naive CD8 cells, a population that excluded terminally differentiated effector memory CD45RA+ cells. Each cell subset's genomic DNA was divided evenly among several immunoSEQ plates. Generated by immunoSEQ multiplex PCR, the TCRdb table keeps only in-frame clones and is missing some. The sample has roughly 2.1 million clones; approximately 94% are singletons. The data were obtained in a study of shared clonotypes between healthy human individuals. General study points: Among donors, clonotype sharing was expected to be affected by sequencing depth. For naive CD4 cells, 4.5% to 6.5% of clonotypes were shared across a handful of donors.

Germline V CDR1 and CDR2: MNHNS, SASEGT. V shed 2 bases and J shed 6 bases, with 14 bases lying between them. The length of the CDR3 is 14 residues. The V call is TRBV6-1, the J call TRBJ2-7; the D gene could be TRBD1 or TRBD2 (5 bases each). The source of this sequence is a young man in good health. Some clones in this sample may be carry-over from other donors' samples. The sample consisted of naive CD8+ T cells from PBMCs. CDR3 sequence (DNA): TGTGCCAGCAGTGAAAGGCTGGGGGTCGGCGAGCAGTACTTC. As protein: CASSERLGVGEQYF.